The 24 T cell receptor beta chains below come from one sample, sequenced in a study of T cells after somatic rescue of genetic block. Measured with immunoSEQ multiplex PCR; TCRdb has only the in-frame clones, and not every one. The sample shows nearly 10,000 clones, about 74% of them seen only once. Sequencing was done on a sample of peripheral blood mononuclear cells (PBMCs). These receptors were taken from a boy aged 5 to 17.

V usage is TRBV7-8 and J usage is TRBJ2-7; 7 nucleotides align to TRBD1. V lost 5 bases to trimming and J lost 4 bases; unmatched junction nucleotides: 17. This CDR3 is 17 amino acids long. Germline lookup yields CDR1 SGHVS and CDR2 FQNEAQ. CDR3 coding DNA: TGTGCCAGCAGCCGATGGGTTTCCGGGACAGAGGCATACGAGCAGTACTTC. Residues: CASSRWVSGTEAYEQYF. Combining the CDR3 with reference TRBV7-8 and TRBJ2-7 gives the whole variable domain GAGVSQSPRYKVAKRGQDVALRCDPISGHVSLFWYQQALGQGPEFLTYFQNEAQLDKSGLPSDRFFAERPEGSVSTLKIQRTQQEDSAVYLCASSRWVSGTEAYEQYFGPGTRLTVT.

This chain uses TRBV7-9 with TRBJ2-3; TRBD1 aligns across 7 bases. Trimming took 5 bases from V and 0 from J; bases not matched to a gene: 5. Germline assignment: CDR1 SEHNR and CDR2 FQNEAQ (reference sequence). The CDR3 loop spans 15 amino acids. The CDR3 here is CASSRDSLSTDTQYF. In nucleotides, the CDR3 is TGTGCCAGCAGCCGGGACAGCTTAAGCACAGATACGCAGTATTTT.

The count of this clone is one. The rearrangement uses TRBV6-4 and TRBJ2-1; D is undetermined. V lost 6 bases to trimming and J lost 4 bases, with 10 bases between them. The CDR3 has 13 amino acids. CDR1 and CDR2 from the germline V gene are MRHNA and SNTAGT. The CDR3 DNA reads TGTGCCAGCAGCGAAGAAGAGTACAATGAGCAGTTCTTC. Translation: CASSEEEYNEQFF.

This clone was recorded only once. CDR3 DNA sequence: TGTGCCAGTAGTATTGAGAAAACCGGGGAGCTGTTTTTT. Its protein is CASSIEKTGELFF. The V and J genes are TRBV19 and TRBJ2-2, with D unresolved. Germline V CDR1 and CDR2: LNHDA, SQIVND (reference sequence). This CDR3 comprises 13 residues. V was clipped by 3 bases and J by 5 bases, with 7 bases between them.

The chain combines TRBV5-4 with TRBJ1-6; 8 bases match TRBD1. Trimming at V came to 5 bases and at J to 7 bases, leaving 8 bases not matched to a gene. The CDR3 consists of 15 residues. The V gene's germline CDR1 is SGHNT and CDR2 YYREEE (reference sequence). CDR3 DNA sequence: TGTGCCAGCAGGACTGGACAGGGAGGAAATTCACCCCTCCACTTT. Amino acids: CASRTGQGGNSPLHF.

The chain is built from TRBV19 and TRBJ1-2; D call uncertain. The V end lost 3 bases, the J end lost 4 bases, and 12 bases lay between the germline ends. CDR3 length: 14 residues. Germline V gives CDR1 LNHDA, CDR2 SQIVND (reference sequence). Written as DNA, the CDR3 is TGTGCCAGTAGTATCCACGAGAGGCCCTATGGCTACACCTTC. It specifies CASSIHERPYGYTF.

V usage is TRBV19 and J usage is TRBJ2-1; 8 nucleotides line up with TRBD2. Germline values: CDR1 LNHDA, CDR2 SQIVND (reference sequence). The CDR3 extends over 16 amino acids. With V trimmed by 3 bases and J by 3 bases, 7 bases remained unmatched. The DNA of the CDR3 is TGTGCCAGTAGTATCGAGCCGGGAGGGTACTACAATGAGCAGTTCTTC. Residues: CASSIEPGGYYNEQFF.

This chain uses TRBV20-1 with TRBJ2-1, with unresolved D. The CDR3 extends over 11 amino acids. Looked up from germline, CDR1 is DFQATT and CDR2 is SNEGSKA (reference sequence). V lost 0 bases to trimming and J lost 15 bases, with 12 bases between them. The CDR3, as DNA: TGCAGTGCTAGAGATCTGGCCCGTAGGTTCTTC. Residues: CSARDLARRFF.

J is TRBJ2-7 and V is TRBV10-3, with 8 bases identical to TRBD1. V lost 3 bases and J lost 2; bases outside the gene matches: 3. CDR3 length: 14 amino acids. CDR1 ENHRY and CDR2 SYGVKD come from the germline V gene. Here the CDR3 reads CAISDGGQAYEQYF. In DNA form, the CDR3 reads TGTGCCATCAGTGACGGGGGACAGGCCTACGAGCAGTACTTC.

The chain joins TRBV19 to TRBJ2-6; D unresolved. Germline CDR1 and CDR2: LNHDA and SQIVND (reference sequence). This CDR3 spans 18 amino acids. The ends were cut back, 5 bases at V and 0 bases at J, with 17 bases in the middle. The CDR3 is CASSDPPQRFSGANVLTF. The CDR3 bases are TGTGCCAGTAGTGATCCCCCCCAGAGGTTCTCTGGGGCCAACGTCCTGACTTTC.

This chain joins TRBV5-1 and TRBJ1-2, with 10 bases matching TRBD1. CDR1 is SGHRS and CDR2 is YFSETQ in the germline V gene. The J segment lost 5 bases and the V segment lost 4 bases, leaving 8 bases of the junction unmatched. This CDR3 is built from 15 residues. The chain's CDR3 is CASSPGTGARYGYTF. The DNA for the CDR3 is TGCGCCAGCAGCCCCGGGACAGGGGCAAGGTATGGCTACACCTTC.

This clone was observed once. The CDR3 region has the DNA TGTGCCAGCTTCATTACAGGGCGCTCCTACAATGAGCAGTTCTTC. Translating it yields CASFITGRSYNEQFF. The gene calls are TRBV5-6 and TRBJ2-1, with D possibly TRBD1 on 6 matching bases. In germline, CDR1 is SGHDT, CDR2 YYEEEE. The V gene lost 7 bases and the J gene lost 0 bases, with 14 bases spanning the gap. This CDR3 has 15 residues.

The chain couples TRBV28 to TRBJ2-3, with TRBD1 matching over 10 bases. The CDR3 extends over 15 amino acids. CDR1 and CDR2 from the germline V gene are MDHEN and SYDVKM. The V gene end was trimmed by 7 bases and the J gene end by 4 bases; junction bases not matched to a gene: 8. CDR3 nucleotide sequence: TGTGCCAGCATCACCCCCGGGACAGGGGCAGATACGCAGTATTTT. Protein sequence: CASITPGTGADTQYF.

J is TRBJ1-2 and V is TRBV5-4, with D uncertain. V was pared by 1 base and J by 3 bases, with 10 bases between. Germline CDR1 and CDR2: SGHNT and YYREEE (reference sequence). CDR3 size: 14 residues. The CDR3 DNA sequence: TGTGCCAGCAGCTTGATTGGGGTCGACTATGGCTACACCTTC. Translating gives CASSLIGVDYGYTF.

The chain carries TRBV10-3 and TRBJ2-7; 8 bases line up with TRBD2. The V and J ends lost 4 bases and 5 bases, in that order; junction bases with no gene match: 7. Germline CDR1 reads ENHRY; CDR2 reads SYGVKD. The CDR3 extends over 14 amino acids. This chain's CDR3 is CAISAAGGSHEQYF. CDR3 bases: TGTGCCATCAGTGCCGCGGGAGGATCCCACGAGCAGTACTTC.

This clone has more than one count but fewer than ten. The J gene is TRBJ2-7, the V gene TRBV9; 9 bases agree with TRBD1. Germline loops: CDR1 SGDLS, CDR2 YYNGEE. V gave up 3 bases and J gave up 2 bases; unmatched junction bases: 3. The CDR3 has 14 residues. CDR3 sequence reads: CASSAGTGTYEQYF. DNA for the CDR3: TGTGCCAGCAGCGCCGGGACAGGGACCTACGAGCAGTACTTC.

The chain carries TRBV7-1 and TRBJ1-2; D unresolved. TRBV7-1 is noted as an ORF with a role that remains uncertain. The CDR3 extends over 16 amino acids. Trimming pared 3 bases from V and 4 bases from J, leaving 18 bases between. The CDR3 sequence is CASSSSQWAPSYGYTF. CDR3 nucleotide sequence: TGTGCCAGCAGCTCCTCTCAGTGGGCTCCCAGCTATGGCTACACCTTC.

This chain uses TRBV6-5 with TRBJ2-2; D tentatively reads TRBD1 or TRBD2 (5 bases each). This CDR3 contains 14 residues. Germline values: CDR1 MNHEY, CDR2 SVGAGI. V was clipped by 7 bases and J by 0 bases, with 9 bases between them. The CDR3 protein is CASNWGTNTGELFF. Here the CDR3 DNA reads TGTGCCAGCAATTGGGGGACGAACACCGGGGAGCTGTTTTTT.

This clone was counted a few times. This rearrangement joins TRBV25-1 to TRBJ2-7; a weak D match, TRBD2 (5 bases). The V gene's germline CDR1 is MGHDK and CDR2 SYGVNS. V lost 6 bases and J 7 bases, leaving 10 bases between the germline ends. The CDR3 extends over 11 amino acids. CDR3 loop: CASRAGEEQYF. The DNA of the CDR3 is TGTGCCAGCAGAGCCGGGGAGGAGCAGTACTTC.

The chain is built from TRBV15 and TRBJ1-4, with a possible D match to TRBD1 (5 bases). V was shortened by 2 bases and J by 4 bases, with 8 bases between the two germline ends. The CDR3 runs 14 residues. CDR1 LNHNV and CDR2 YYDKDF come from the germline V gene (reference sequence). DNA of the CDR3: TGTGCCACCAGCAGACAGGGCCGTAATGAAAAACTGTTTTTT. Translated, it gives CATSRQGRNEKLFF. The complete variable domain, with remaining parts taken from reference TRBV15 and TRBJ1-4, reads DAMVIQNPRYQVTQFGKPVTLSCSQTLNHNVMYWYQQKSSQAPKLLFHYYDKDFNNEADTPDNFQSRRPNTSFCFLDIRSPGLGDTAMYLCATSRQGRNEKLFFGSGTQLSVL.

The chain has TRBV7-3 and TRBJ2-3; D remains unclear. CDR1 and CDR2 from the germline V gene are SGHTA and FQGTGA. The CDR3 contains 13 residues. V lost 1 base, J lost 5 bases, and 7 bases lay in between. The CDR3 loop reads CASSLRGRDTQYF. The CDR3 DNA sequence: TGTGCCAGCAGCTTAAGGGGTAGAGATACGCAGTATTTT.

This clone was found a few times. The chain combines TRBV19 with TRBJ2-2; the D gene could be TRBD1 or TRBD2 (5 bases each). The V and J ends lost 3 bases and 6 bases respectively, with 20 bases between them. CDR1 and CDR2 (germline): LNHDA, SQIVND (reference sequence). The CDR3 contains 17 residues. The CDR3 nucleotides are TGTGCCAGTAGTATTTTTCCCGGGACCCGAACCGCCGGGGAGCTGTTTTTT. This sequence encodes CASSIFPGTRTAGELFF.

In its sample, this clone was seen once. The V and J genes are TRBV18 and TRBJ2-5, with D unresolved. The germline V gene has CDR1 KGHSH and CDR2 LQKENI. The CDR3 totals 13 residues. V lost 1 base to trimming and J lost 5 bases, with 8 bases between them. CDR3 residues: CASSPQYVETQYF. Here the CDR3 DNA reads TGTGCCAGCTCACCACAGTACGTTGAGACCCAGTACTTC. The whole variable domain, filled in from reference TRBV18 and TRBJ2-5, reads NAGVMQNPRHLVRRRGQEARLRCSPMKGHSHVYWYRQLPEEGLKFMVYLQKENIIDESGMPKERFSAEFPKEGPSILRIQQVVRGDSAAYFCASSPQYVETQYFGPGTRLLVL.

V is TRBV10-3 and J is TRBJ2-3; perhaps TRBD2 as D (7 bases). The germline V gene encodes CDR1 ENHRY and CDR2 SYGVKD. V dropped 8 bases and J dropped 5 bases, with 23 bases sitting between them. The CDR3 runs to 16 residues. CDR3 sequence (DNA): TGTGCCATCGGAGCTTGGGGGGGGCTTATGATAGATACGCAGTATTTT. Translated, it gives CAIGAWGGLMIDTQYF.